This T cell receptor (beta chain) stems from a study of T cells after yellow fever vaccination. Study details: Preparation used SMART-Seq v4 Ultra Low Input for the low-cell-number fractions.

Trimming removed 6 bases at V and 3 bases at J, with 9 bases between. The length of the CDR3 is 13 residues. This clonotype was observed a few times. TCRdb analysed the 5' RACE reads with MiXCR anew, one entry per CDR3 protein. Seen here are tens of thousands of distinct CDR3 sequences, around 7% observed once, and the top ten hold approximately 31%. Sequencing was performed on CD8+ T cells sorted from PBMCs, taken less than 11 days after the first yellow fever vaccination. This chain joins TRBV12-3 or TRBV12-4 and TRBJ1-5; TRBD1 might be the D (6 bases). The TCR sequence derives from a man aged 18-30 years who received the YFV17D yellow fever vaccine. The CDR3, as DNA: TGTGCCAGCAGCGACAGGACCAATCAGCCCCAGCATTTT. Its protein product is CASSDRTNQPQHF.